A single sample is the source of the 29 T cell receptor beta chains below, sequenced in a study of T-cell reconstitution after alpha-beta-depleted transplantation in children. During its preparation, the TCRbeta library received unique molecular identifiers. TCRdb independently ran MiXCR on the PCR reads; one entry per CDR3 protein. Of around 240,000 distinct CDR3 sequences listed, 9% to 10% are singletons. Material: PBMCs from the stem cell graft donor, obtained from the stem cell graft. Receptor source: a human donor who donated a stem cell graft to a child with SCID.

The chain employs TRBV6-6 and TRBJ2-5, with TRBD2 matching 8 bases. The CDR3 contains 13 residues. Per the germline V gene, CDR1 is MNHNY and CDR2 is SVGAGI (reference sequence). V lost 6 bases and J lost 5; bases outside the gene matches: 5. CDR3 region: CASRPGGRETQYF. Written as DNA, the CDR3 is TGTGCCAGCAGACCGGGGGGGCGGGAGACCCAGTACTTC.

V gene TRBV5-1 combines with J gene TRBJ2-7, with TRBD2 matching over 7 bases. This CDR3 region has 13 residues. V was pared by 7 bases and J by 3 bases, with 7 bases of the junction left unmatched. The V gene's germline CDR1 is SGHRS and CDR2 YFSETQ. This CDR3 is CASALRGIYEQYF. CDR3 nucleotide sequence: TGCGCCAGCGCCCTGCGGGGGATCTACGAGCAGTACTTC.

The CDR3 is CASSEGRHNEQFF. The CDR3, as DNA: TGTGCCAGCAGTGAAGGACGCCACAATGAGCAGTTCTTC. The chain is built from TRBV2 and TRBJ2-1, with no clear D. Trimming removed 1 base at V and 5 bases at J, with 6 bases between. This CDR3 comprises 13 residues. CDR1 SNHLY and CDR2 FYNNEI come from the germline V gene.

This clonotype was recorded at least ten times. J is TRBJ1-5 and V is TRBV3-1, with D possibly TRBD1 on 5 matching bases. V lost 4 bases and J lost 2, with 21 bases in between. The CDR3 runs to 18 residues. Germline lookup yields CDR1 LGHDT and CDR2 YNNKEL (reference sequence). Here the CDR3 DNA reads TGTGCCAGCAGCCTAACGCCTCAGGGTGGGCTAGGCAATCAGCCCCAGCATTTT. Protein product: CASSLTPQGGLGNQPQHF.

At least ten counts were recorded for this clonotype. The rearrangement joins TRBV20-1 to TRBJ1-1; 7 bases align to TRBD1. The V and J ends lost 5 bases and 5 bases, in that order; junction bases with no gene match: 8. Germline V CDR1 and CDR2: DFQATT, SNEGSKA (reference sequence). This CDR3 region has 13 residues. CDR3 loop: CSARQGEWTEAFF. CDR3 DNA: TGCAGTGCTCGACAGGGTGAGTGGACTGAAGCTTTCTTT.

V usage is TRBV4-2 and J usage is TRBJ1-3, with no clear D. Germline lookup yields CDR1 LGHNA and CDR2 YNFKEQ. The CDR3 is made up of 16 amino acids. V lost 6 bases to trimming and J lost 0 bases, with 15 bases between them. CDR3 coding DNA: TGTGCCAGCAGAGAGGTGGGGAGACTCTCTGGAAACACCATATATTTT. Protein: CASREVGRLSGNTIYF.

This clonotype was counted at least ten times. V usage is TRBV6-2 or TRBV6-3 and J usage is TRBJ2-3; 7 nucleotides align to TRBD1. The ends lost 4 bases at V and 3 bases at J; junction bases unmatched: 7. The germline V gene encodes CDR1 MNHEY and CDR2 SVGEGT. The CDR3 is 15 residues long. The CDR3 loop is CASSSFGQATDTQYF. For the CDR3, the DNA is TGTGCCAGCAGTTCTTTCGGACAGGCAACAGATACGCAGTATTTT.

This clonotype was seen repeatedly, ten times or more. The chain links TRBV7-2 to TRBJ1-2; the D is unclear. This CDR3 is 13 amino acids long. Germline CDR1 is SGHTA and CDR2 is FQGNSA. Trimming stripped 1 base from V and 2 bases from J, with 5 bases between. The CDR3 loop is CASSLERNYGYTF. CDR3 nucleotides: TGTGCCAGCAGCTTAGAACGGAACTATGGCTACACCTTC.

The table lists this clonotype with many counts. The rearrangement joins TRBV20-1 to TRBJ1-5, with D possibly TRBD1 on 6 matching bases. Trimming cost V 3 bases and J 5 bases, with 17 bases left between them. This CDR3 contains 15 residues. The V gene's germline CDR1 is DFQATT and CDR2 SNEGSKA (reference sequence). The CDR3 is CSASAGAGIDQPQHF. The CDR3 coding sequence is TGCAGTGCTAGTGCAGGGGCGGGGATCGATCAGCCCCAGCATTTT.

This clonotype was observed many times. V is TRBV11-2 and J is TRBJ2-1; D not certain. The CDR3 sequence is 15 residues long. V lost 3 bases and J 6 bases, leaving 15 bases between the germline ends. Per the germline V gene, CDR1 is SGHAT and CDR2 is FQNNGV. The CDR3 DNA is TGTGCCAGCAGCTTCAGAGGATTGGAATCCAATGAGCAGTTCTTC. Translated, it gives CASSFRGLESNEQFF.

V and J are TRBV7-2 and TRBJ2-3, with D perhaps TRBD2 (6 bases). Trimming cost V 3 bases and J 1 base, with 8 bases left between them. This CDR3 spans 14 amino acids. Germline loops: CDR1 SGHTA, CDR2 FQGNSA. The CDR3 bases are TGTGCCAGCAGCTTTAGGGAGGGCACAGATACGCAGTATTTT. This encodes CASSFREGTDTQYF.

This clonotype was detected many times. The chain has TRBV4-1 and TRBJ1-1; 10 bases are shared with TRBD1. Trimming removed 0 bases from V and 8 bases from J; junction bases left unmatched: 6. The CDR3 has 15 amino acids. The germline V gene has CDR1 MGHRA and CDR2 YSYEKL. The CDR3 nucleotides read TGCGCCAGCAGCCAAGACCGGACAGGGGGGTCGGAAGCTTTCTTT. It specifies CASSQDRTGGSEAFF.

This clonotype was observed a single time. This may arise from a read error, as a much more abundant clone is one base away. The chain couples TRBV18 to TRBJ2-7; no definite D call. The CDR3 totals 13 residues. Germline assignment: CDR1 KGHSH and CDR2 LQKENI. With 5 bases removed from V and 1 base from J, the gap between germline ends came to 9 bases. The CDR3 sequence is CASSVTDSYEQYF. DNA for the CDR3: TGTGCCAGCTCAGTTACAGATTCCTACGAGCAGTACTTC.

This clonotype was seen more than once but under ten times. The chain employs TRBV2 and TRBJ2-1; 8 bases are a match to TRBD2. CDR1 is SNHLY and CDR2 is FYNNEI in the germline V gene. CDR3 length: 12 amino acids. The V segment lost 0 bases and the J segment 16 bases; nucleotides outside the gene matches: 5. The CDR3 DNA sequence: TGTGCCAGCAGTGAAGCCTCGGGGGGGCGTTTCTTC. This translates into CASSEASGGRFF.

This clonotype was observed many times. The rearrangement joins TRBV20-1 to TRBJ1-5; weak D call: TRBD1 (6 bases). The CDR3 totals 13 residues. V lost 5 bases and J lost 0, with 8 bases in between. The V gene's germline CDR1 is DFQATT and CDR2 SNEGSKA (reference sequence). CDR3 sequence reads: CSARTDSNQPQHF. CDR3 DNA sequence: TGCAGTGCTCGGACAGATAGCAATCAGCCCCAGCATTTT.

There are many counts of this clonotype. The chain carries TRBV12-3 or TRBV12-4 and TRBJ1-5; a weak D match, TRBD1 (5 bases). This CDR3 contains 14 residues. Trimming left V 1 base short and J 10 bases short, with 14 bases between. CDR3 DNA sequence: TGTGCCAGCAGTTTAGTCAGGGCGGGGGTACCCCAGCATTTT. It yields the protein CASSLVRAGVPQHF.

This clonotype was seen many times. The rearrangement uses TRBV5-1 and TRBJ1-2; no clear D gene. The CDR3 is 16 residues long. V was clipped by 0 bases and J by 1 base, with 13 bases between them. CDR1 and CDR2 (germline): SGHRS, YFSETQ. The CDR3 bases are TGCGCCAGCAGCTTGGGTCCGGGTTTAGATAACTATGGCTACACCTTC. It codes for CASSLGPGLDNYGYTF.

Many counts were recorded for this clonotype. This sequence joins TRBV20-1 and TRBJ1-4, with a weak D call TRBD1 (5 bases). Per germline, CDR1 DFQATT and CDR2 SNEGSKA (reference sequence). This CDR3 has 13 amino acids. V shed 7 bases and J shed 8 bases, with 17 bases lying between them. The CDR3 spells CSVVGGGGEKLFF. DNA of the CDR3: TGCAGTGTAGTAGGTGGCGGGGGGGAAAAACTGTTTTTT.

This clonotype was counted many times. The rearrangement joins TRBV5-1 to TRBJ1-1, with D perhaps TRBD1 (5 bases). CDR3 length: 16 residues. V was shortened by 0 bases and J by 5 bases, with 17 bases between the two germline ends. Germline assignment: CDR1 SGHRS and CDR2 YFSETQ. For the CDR3, the DNA is TGCGCCAGCAGCTTGGGGAAAACGGGGGTAACGACTGAAGCTTTCTTT. Translated: CASSLGKTGVTTEAFF. The full variable domain, in which reference TRBV5-1 and TRBJ1-1 provide the parts outside the CDR3, is KAGVTQTPRYLIKTRGQQVTLSCSPISGHRSVSWYQQTPGQGLQFLFEYFSETQRNKGNFPGRFSGRQFSNSRSEMNVSTLELGDSALYLCASSLGKTGVTTEAFFGQGTRLTVV.

This clonotype was seen at least ten times. This sequence joins TRBV9 and TRBJ2-5, with TRBD1 as a possible D gene (5 bases). Germline CDR1 SGDLS, CDR2 YYNGEE. V lost 4 bases and J lost 5, with 15 bases in between. There are 14 residues in the CDR3. The CDR3 loop is CASSPDQGEETQYF. CDR3 DNA sequence: TGTGCCAGCAGCCCAGACCAGGGCGAGGAGACCCAGTACTTC.

There are many counts of this clonotype. CDR3 region: CASSGSARGDNEQFF. CDR3 nucleotides: TGTGCCAGCAGCGGTTCCGCTCGAGGGGACAATGAGCAGTTCTTC. The chain recombines TRBV7-3 with TRBJ2-1; D might be TRBD1 or TRBD2, each matching 5 bases. CDR1 and CDR2 (germline): SGHTA, FQGTGA. CDR3 length equals 15 residues. V gave up 5 bases and J gave up 5 bases, with 16 bases separating them.

This clonotype was seen ten or more times. CDR3 sequence (DNA): TGCGCCAGCAGCCCGTTGGACAGTAATTCACCCCTCCACTTT. It encodes CASSPLDSNSPLHF. This chain joins TRBV5-1 and TRBJ1-6; D possibly corresponds to TRBD1 (6 bases). V was cut by 4 bases and J by 6 bases, with 11 bases left in between. This CDR3 has 14 residues. Germline V gene data show CDR1 as SGHRS and CDR2 as YFSETQ.

There are many counts of this clonotype. The chain carries TRBV10-3 and TRBJ1-1; a possible D gene is TRBD1 (5 bases). V lost 4 bases and J 8 bases, leaving 20 bases between the germline ends. The CDR3 loop spans 15 amino acids. Germline V CDR1 and CDR2: ENHRY, SYGVKD. The CDR3 region has the DNA TGTGCCATCAGTGGTTGGACCGGGGGTGTTTCCGAAGCTTTCTTT. As protein: CAISGWTGGVSEAFF.

This clonotype was recorded many times. This chain's CDR3 is CASSFRDTDTQYF. CDR3 nucleotides: TGCGCCAGCAGCTTCAGGGACACAGATACGCAGTATTTT. This sequence joins TRBV5-1 and TRBJ2-3; weak D call: TRBD1 (5 bases). Trimming took 2 bases from V and 2 from J, leaving 6 bases between them. This CDR3 contains 13 residues. Germline values: CDR1 SGHRS, CDR2 YFSETQ.

The table lists this clonotype with many counts. CDR3: CASSGGDGYDYGYTF. The CDR3 DNA reads TGCGCCAGCAGTGGAGGGGATGGATACGACTATGGCTACACCTTC. The chain links TRBV5-1 to TRBJ1-2; D is perhaps TRBD1 (5 bases). The CDR3 spans 15 residues. Germline lookup yields CDR1 SGHRS and CDR2 YFSETQ. V gave up 5 bases and J gave up 3 bases, with 17 bases separating them.

The rearrangement joins TRBV20-1 to TRBJ2-1; 11 bases map to TRBD2. Trimming took 1 base from V and 8 from J; bases not matched to a gene: 13. The CDR3 covers 17 residues. Germline CDR1 reads DFQATT; CDR2 reads SNEGSKA (reference sequence). CDR3 loop: CSARGDSGGAWLDEQFF. In DNA, the CDR3 is TGCAGTGCTAGAGGGGATAGCGGGGGGGCCTGGTTGGATGAGCAGTTCTTC.

This clonotype was recorded at least ten times. The chain's CDR3 is CASSQGLAGGRSTDTQYF. The CDR3 DNA reads as TGCGCCAGCAGCCAAGGGCTAGCGGGGGGGCGTAGCACAGATACGCAGTATTTT. The chain joins TRBV4-3 to TRBJ2-3, with 12 bases that match TRBD2. The V segment lost 1 base and the J segment 0 bases; nucleotides outside the gene matches: 5. The CDR3 has 18 amino acids. The germline gives CDR1 LGHNA, CDR2 YSLEER.

This clonotype was recorded many times. V gene TRBV5-1 combines with J gene TRBJ2-3, with D possibly TRBD2 on 6 matching bases. The germline V and J ends were trimmed by 3 bases and 2 bases, with 16 bases remaining between them. The CDR3 runs to 16 residues. Germline CDR1 reads SGHRS; CDR2 reads YFSETQ. Here the CDR3 DNA reads TGCGCCAGCAGCTCACCCTGGAGGGCGGCCACAGATACGCAGTATTTT. Translating it yields CASSSPWRAATDTQYF.

This clonotype was picked up a small number of times. The chain is built from TRBV19 and TRBJ2-5; possible D gene TRBD1, 5 bases. This CDR3 contains 15 residues. Germline assignment: CDR1 LNHDA and CDR2 SQIVND (reference sequence). V shed 5 bases and J shed 4 bases, with 17 bases lying between them. For the CDR3, the DNA is TGTGCCAGTAGTTCCCGACAGTTCCCCGGAGAGACCCAGTACTTC. The encoded protein is CASSSRQFPGETQYF.